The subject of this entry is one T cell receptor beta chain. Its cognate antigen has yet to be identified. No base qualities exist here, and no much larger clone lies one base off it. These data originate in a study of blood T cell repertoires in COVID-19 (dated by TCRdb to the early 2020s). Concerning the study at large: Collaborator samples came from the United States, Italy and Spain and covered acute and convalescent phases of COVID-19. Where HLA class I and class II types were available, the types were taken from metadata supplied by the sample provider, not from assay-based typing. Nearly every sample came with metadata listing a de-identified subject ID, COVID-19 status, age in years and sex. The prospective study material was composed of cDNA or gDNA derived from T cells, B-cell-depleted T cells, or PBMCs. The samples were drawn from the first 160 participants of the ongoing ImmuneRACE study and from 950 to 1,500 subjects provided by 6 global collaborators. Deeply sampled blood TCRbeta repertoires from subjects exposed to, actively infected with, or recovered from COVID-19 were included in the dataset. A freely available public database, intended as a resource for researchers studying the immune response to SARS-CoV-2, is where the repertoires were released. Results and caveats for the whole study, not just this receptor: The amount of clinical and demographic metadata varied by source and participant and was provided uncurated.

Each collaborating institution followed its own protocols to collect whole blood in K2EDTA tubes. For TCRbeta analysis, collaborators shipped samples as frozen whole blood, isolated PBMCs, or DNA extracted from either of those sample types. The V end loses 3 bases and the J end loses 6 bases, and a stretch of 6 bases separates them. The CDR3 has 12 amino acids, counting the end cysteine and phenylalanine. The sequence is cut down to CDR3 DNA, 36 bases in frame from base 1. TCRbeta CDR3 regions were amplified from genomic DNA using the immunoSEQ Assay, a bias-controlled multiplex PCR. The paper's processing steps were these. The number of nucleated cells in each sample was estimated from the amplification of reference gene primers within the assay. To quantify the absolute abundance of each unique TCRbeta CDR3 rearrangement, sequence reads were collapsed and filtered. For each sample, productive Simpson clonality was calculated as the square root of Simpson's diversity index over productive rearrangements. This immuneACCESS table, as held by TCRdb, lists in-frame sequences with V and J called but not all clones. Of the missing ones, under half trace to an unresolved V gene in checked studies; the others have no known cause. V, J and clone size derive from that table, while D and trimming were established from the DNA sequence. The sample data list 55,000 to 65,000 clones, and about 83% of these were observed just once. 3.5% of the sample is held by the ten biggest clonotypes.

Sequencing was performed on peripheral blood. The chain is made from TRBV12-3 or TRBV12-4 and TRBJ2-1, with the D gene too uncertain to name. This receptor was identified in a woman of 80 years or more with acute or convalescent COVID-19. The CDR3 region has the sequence CASSFWANEQFF. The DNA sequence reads TGTGCCAGCAGTTTTTGGGCCAATGAGCAGTTCTTC.